What follows are 8 T cell receptor beta chains derived from one specimen sequenced in a study of T cells in Graves' hyperthyroidism and ophthalmopathy (dated by TCRdb to about 2019). The library relied on multiplex PCR. Sequencing used an Illumina HiSeq 2000. Amplification of TCR beta CDR3 regions was carried out from RNA transcripts. For the first round of RT-PCR on the TCR CDR3, the HTBI primer set was used together with the Qiagen OneStep RT-PCR kit. In-frame beta chains were kept once TCRdb had trimmed the public reads at Q25 with fastp and called clones with MiXCR. Rows are unified per CDR3 protein, each entry keeping the most common DNA and genes. In all, the sample holds about 320,000 distinct CDR3 sequences, and over 15% of those were seen once. The ten largest clones take up around a third of the sample. The sequencing sample was made of blood. These TCRs come from a man aged 25 to 40 with Graves' hyperthyroidism.

The chain uses TRBV30 and TRBJ2-2; tentative D call: TRBD2 (5 bases). CDR3 size: 15 residues. The V gene's germline CDR1 is GTSNPN and CDR2 SVGIG (reference sequence). V dropped 0 bases and J dropped 7 bases, with 15 bases sitting between them. As DNA, the CDR3 is TGTGCCTGGAGTGTCTGGCGGGCCAATGGCGGGGAGCTGTTTTTT. This sequence encodes CAWSVWRANGGELFF.

This clonotype was seen repeatedly, ten times or more. This chain links TRBV6-1 with TRBJ2-7; unclear D gene. Trimming removed 7 bases at V and 0 bases at J, with 16 bases between. This CDR3 contains 15 residues. Germline V gives CDR1 MNHNS, CDR2 SASEGT. The CDR3 nucleotides read TGTGCCAGCAATTCGGGCGACACGAGCTCCTACGAGCAGTACTTC. Protein sequence: CASNSGDTSSYEQYF.

This clonotype showed up many times. The chain uses TRBV5-5 and TRBJ1-2; D might be TRBD1 (5 bases). The CDR3 is made up of 14 amino acids. Between the trimmed V and J ends, which lost 0 bases and 5 bases, there was a span of 11 bases. The germline gives CDR1 SGHKS, CDR2 YYEKEE (reference sequence). The chain's CDR3 is CASSLGRTPYGYTF. CDR3 nucleotide sequence: TGTGCCAGCAGCTTGGGACGGACACCGTATGGCTACACCTTC. The complete variable domain, with remaining parts taken from reference TRBV5-5 and TRBJ1-2, reads DAGVTQSPTHLIKTRGQQVTLRCSPISGHKSVSWYQQVLGQGPQFIFQYYEKEERGRGNFPDRFSARQFPNYSSELNVNALLLGDSALYLCASSLGRTPYGYTFGSGTRLTVV.

This clonotype occurred many times. The CDR3 protein is CASSLGTKAYEQYF. CDR3 nucleotides: TGTGCCAGCAGCCTGGGGACAAAAGCCTACGAGCAGTACTTC. The chain couples TRBV7-3 to TRBJ2-7, with D possibly TRBD1 on 6 matching bases. Germline loops: CDR1 SGHTA, CDR2 FQGTGA. The CDR3 consists of 14 residues. V was clipped by 5 bases and J by 2 bases, with 13 bases between them.

The chain carries TRBV6-5 and TRBJ1-5, with D tentatively TRBD1 (5 bases). The V and J ends lost 4 bases and 4 bases respectively, with 17 bases between them. The CDR3 contains 16 residues. Germline CDR1 is MNHEY and CDR2 is SVGAGI. This chain's CDR3 is CASSLAGTEPNQPQHF. The DNA of the CDR3 is TGTGCCAGCAGTTTGGCCGGGACCGAACCTAATCAGCCCCAGCATTTT.

The rearrangement uses TRBV6-1 and TRBJ1-4; weak D call: TRBD1 (6 bases). V was trimmed by 6 bases and J by 3 bases, leaving 8 bases between them. Germline V gene data show CDR1 as MNHNS and CDR2 as SASEGT. The length of the CDR3 is 13 residues. CDR3 region: CASRQGSNEKLFF. The DNA of the CDR3 is TGTGCCAGCAGACAGGGCTCTAATGAAAAACTGTTTTTT.

The table lists this clonotype with a few counts. The rearrangement joins TRBV5-1 to TRBJ2-7; D gene ambiguous. The CDR3 loop spans 15 amino acids. Germline V gene sequence: CDR1 SGHRS, CDR2 YFSETQ. Trimming pared 0 bases from V and 0 bases from J, leaving 10 bases between. The CDR3 region is CASSLEWRNSYEQYF. Written as DNA, the CDR3 is TGCGCCAGCAGCTTGGAATGGCGAAACTCCTACGAGCAGTACTTC.

This clonotype was counted at least ten times. The chain employs TRBV30 and TRBJ2-1; tentative D call: TRBD2 (5 bases). V was trimmed by 0 bases and J by 3 bases, leaving 6 bases between them. Germline V gene data show CDR1 as GTSNPN and CDR2 as SVGIG (reference sequence). The CDR3 consists of 13 residues. DNA for the CDR3: TGTGCCTGGAGTGTCGGACTCTACAATGAGCAGTTCTTC. Residues: CAWSVGLYNEQFF.